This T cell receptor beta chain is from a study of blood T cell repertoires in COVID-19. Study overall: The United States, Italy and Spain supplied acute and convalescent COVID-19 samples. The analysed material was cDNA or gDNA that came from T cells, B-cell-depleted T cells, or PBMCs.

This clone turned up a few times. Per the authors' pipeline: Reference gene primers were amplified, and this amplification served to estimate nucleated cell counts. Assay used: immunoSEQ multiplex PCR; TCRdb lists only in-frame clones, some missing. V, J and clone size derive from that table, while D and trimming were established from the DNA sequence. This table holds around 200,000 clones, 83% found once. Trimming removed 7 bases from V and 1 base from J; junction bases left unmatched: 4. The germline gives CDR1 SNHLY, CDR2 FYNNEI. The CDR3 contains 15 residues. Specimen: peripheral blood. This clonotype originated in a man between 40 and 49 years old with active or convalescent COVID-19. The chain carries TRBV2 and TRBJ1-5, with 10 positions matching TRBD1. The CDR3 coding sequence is TGTGCCAGCAACCAGGGACAGGGGAGCAATCAGCCCCAGCATTTT. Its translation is CASNQGQGSNQPQHF.